A selection of T cell receptor beta chains follows, all from one sample in a study of shared clonotypes between healthy human individuals. Method: immunoSEQ multiplex PCR; TCRdb's copy keeps in-frame clones and lacks some. The table records roughly 2.1 million clones, approximately 94% of them present only once. The source material was naive CD8+ T cells from PBMCs. Source of these receptors: a man aged 18 to 29 in good health. Some clones in this sample may be carry-over from other donors' samples. Both conserved end residues are part of each CDR3. The D gene is left open where the match is weak. Not all rows give a size; the values are once, few, many and, for expanded clones, a class.

.,TRBD1,TRBV19,TRBJ2-7,TGTGCCAGTAGTCCACGGACAGGGGGCTACGAGCAGTACTTC,CASSPRTGGYEQYF
.,TRBD1,TRBV7-2,TRBJ2-7,TGTGCCAGCAGTGCAGGCCGGGACAGCTCCTACGAGCAGTACTTC,CASSAGRDSSYEQYF
few,.,TRBV5-1,TRBJ2-2,TGCGCCAGCAAGGACCAGAATGAGGAGCTGTTTTTT,CASKDQNEELFF
.,.,TRBV4-1,TRBJ1-2,TGCGCCAGCAGCCACACAGGGTCGGCCCCAGTGGTGGACTATGGCTACACCTTC,CASSHTGSAPVVDYGYTF
.,TRBD2,TRBV13,TRBJ2-7,TGTGCCAGCAAACTAGCGAATTCTTACGAGCAGTACTTC,CASKLANSYEQYF
.,TRBD1,TRBV28,TRBJ1-1,TGTGCCAGCAGTTACCGGGACAGGGCCTACACTGAAGCTTTCTTT,CASSYRDRAYTEAFF
.,.,TRBV7-9,TRBJ2-1,TGTGCCAGCAGCTTTCATTCAGGGGCGAAGAATGAGCAGTTCTTC,CASSFHSGAKNEQFF
once,.,TRBV25-1,TRBJ2-7,TGTGCCAGCAGTGCCCTTAGTAGGTCCTACGAGCAGTACTTC,CASSALSRSYEQYF
once,.,TRBV7-2,TRBJ2-5,TGTGCCAGCAGCTTAGGTCCCGGCGGACTCCAAGAGACCCAGTACTTC,CASSLGPGGLQETQYF
.,TRBD1,TRBV25-1,TRBJ1-2,TGTGCCAGCAGTGAGACAGGGGGCTATGGCTACACCTTC,CASSETGGYGYTF
.,.,TRBV4-1,TRBJ2-5,TGCGCCAGCAGCCAACCAGGTGGGGGCGACCAAGAGACCCAGTACTTC,CASSQPGGGDQETQYF
.,.,TRBV27,TRBJ2-5,TGTGCCAGCAGTTCTCAGAAGGAGACCCAGTACTTC,CASSSQKETQYF
.,.,TRBV19,TRBJ2-5,TGTGCCAGTAGTATAATTGTGGTCCTCCGGAGGACCCAGTACTTC,CASSIIVVLRRTQYF
.,.,TRBV28,TRBJ2-7,TGTGCCAGCAGTCACTCAGGGCCCCCGGACTTC,CASSHSGPPDF
.,TRBD2,TRBV28,TRBJ2-3,TGTGCCAGCGCCGCGGGGGGCACAGATACGCAGTATTTT,CASAAGGTDTQYF
once,.,TRBV4-3,TRBJ2-2,TGCGCCAGCAGCCAAGACCCCGTGTTCGGGTCCACCGGGGAGCTGTTTTTT,CASSQDPVFGSTGELFF
.,.,TRBV15,TRBJ1-1,TGTGCCACCAGCATCGGGTGGCAGCAGTTGGCTGAAGCTTTCTTT,CATSIGWQQLAEAFF
.,.,TRBV4-3,TRBJ2-1,TGCGCCAGCAGCCAAGGGAAGACCTATGAGCAGTTCTTC,CASSQGKTYEQFF
.,.,TRBV21-1,TRBJ2-7,TGTGCCAGCAGCAAAGATCCAACCCCCCCGTTCGAGCAGTACTTC,CASSKDPTPPFEQYF
.,.,TRBV7-3,TRBJ2-3,TGTGCCAGCAGCCCCAACGACTTGGATACGCAGTATTTT,CASSPNDLDTQYF
.,.,TRBV7-9,TRBJ2-1,TGTGCCAGCAGCTTGGAAGAGGCGTACTACAATGAGCAGTTCTTC,CASSLEEAYYNEQFF
.,.,TRBV28,TRBJ2-1,TGTGCCAGCAGTTTTATCGGGGGTAATGAGCAGTTCTTC,CASSFIGGNEQFF
.,.,TRBV27,TRBJ2-3,TGTGCCAGCACCTCGACGACTACCCCGCTCGAGCAGTATTTT,CASTSTTTPLEQYF
.,TRBD2,TRBV5-8,TRBJ2-5,TGTGCCAGCAGCTTGGGTCTAGCGGGAGAGAGGGAGACCCAGTACTTC,CASSLGLAGERETQYF
.,.,TRBV29-1,TRBJ1-1,TGCAGCGTCCCGGGCTCCCCGGCCGCTGAAGCTTTCTTT,CSVPGSPAAEAFF
.,TRBD2,TRBV11-2,TRBJ2-2,TGTGCCAGCAGCCGGGCCCTAGCGGGAGGGCCTGGAACCGGGGAGCTGTTTTTT,CASSRALAGGPGTGELFF
.,.,TRBV19,TRBJ1-2,TGTGCCACCGCCGGGCCCTGGGGAGCTCCTAGCTACACCTTC,CATAGPWGAPSYTF
.,TRBD2,TRBV9,TRBJ2-1,TGTGCCAGCAGCGTAGCTCTCCGACTAGCGGGAGCCCCCTACAATGAGCAGTTCTTC,CASSVALRLAGAPYNEQFF
.,TRBD2,TRBV4-2,TRBJ2-5,TGTGCCAGCAGCCGAGAGGGAATAGCGGGAGTCCAAGAGACCCAGTACTTC,CASSREGIAGVQETQYF
.,.,TRBV5-1,TRBJ2-5,TGCGCCAGCAGCGCAGACGCACGGACAGAAAATAGACAAGAGACCCAGTACTTC,CASSADARTENRQETQYF
.,.,TRBV7-9,TRBJ2-7,TGTGCCAGCAGCCGAGGATACGAGCAGTACTTC,CASSRGYEQYF
.,TRBD1,TRBV6-6,TRBJ2-2,TGTGCCACCCGCACCCGGGACAGGGAGGTTGGCGGGGAGCTGTTTTTT,CATRTRDREVGGELFF
few,.,TRBV2,TRBJ1-1,TGTGCCAGCAGTGATCCTTATCCGAACACTGAAGCTTTCTTT,CASSDPYPNTEAFF
.,.,TRBV5-4,TRBJ2-1,TGTGCCAGCAGGCAACCCCCCTACAATGAGCAGTTCTTC,CASRQPPYNEQFF
.,.,TRBV19,TRBJ2-7,TGTGCCAGTAGTATCGGAGGGCTAGCCTACGAGCAGTACTTC,CASSIGGLAYEQYF
.,.,TRBV15,TRBJ2-1,TGTGCCACCAGCTTCCAACGAGGGTCTCTAGAGAATGAGCAGTTCTTC,CATSFQRGSLENEQFF
.,.,TRBV7-9,TRBJ1-5,TGTGCCAGCAGCTCTGGACCCGCAACAAATCAGCCCCAGCATTTT,CASSSGPATNQPQHF
.,.,TRBV7-9,TRBJ1-2,TGTGCCAGCAGCTTAGACGTGGCGGGCTATGGCTACACCTTC,CASSLDVAGYGYTF
.,.,TRBV4-1,TRBJ2-6,TGCGCCAGCAGCCACCCACCGGCAGGACCGGCGGAGGGGGCCAACGTCCTGACTTTC,CASSHPPAGPAEGANVLTF
.,TRBD1,TRBV19,TRBJ2-1,TGTGCCAGTAGAGACCAGACAGGGTCGTATTACAATGAGCAGTTCTTC,CASRDQTGSYYNEQFF
.,TRBD1,TRBV30,TRBJ2-2,TGTGCCTGGACGCCCTGGACAGGAGATGGCGGGGAGCTGTTTTTT,CAWTPWTGDGGELFF
.,.,TRBV25-1,TRBJ2-7,TGTGCCAGCAGTGAGGGGAGTTCCCTCTCCTACGAGCAGTACTTC,CASSEGSSLSYEQYF
.,TRBD1,TRBV9,TRBJ2-2,TGTGCCAGCAGCGAAATCAGGTATCGACAGGGGGGATCTTACCGGACCGGGGAGCTGTTTTTT,CASSEIRYRQGGSYRTGELFF
.,TRBD2,TRBV9,TRBJ2-3,TGTGCCAGCAGCTCCTACGGACTAGCGGGAGGGTCAGATACGCAGTATTTT,CASSSYGLAGGSDTQYF
.,TRBD2,TRBV7-9,TRBJ2-5,TGTGCCAGCAGCAGTATGACTAGCGGGAGTGTCGAGACCCAGTACTTC,CASSSMTSGSVETQYF
.,TRBD2,TRBV7-9,TRBJ2-5,TGTGCCAGCAGCCCACCCGGTAGCGGGGGGGGGCGGGAGACCCAGTACTTC,CASSPPGSGGGRETQYF
.,.,TRBV12-5,TRBJ2-2,TGTGCTAGTGGTTTGGTACTAAGATTAACCGGGGAGCTGTTTTTT,CASGLVLRLTGELFF
.,TRBD1,TRBV10-1,TRBJ2-7,TGCGCCAGCAGCGCAGATTTAGGGGGCCCATTGCCCTACGAGCAGTACTTC,CASSADLGGPLPYEQYF
.,.,TRBV19,TRBJ1-4,TGTGCCAGTAGTCCACCTAGTCACAGGGTGGGAGAAAAACTGTTTTTT,CASSPPSHRVGEKLFF
few,.,TRBV27,TRBJ1-1,TGTGCCAGCAGTTTAGGGGGGATGAACACTGAAGCTTTCTTT,CASSLGGMNTEAFF
.,TRBD2,TRBV29-1,TRBJ2-5,TGCAGCGTTGGAGCGGGGCTTGGGGTGGAGCAGTACTTC,CSVGAGLGVEQYF
few,TRBD1,TRBV5-4,TRBJ2-7,TGTGCCAGCAGCTTGGGACAGGGACCCGAGCAGTACTTC,CASSLGQGPEQYF
.,TRBD2,TRBV10-3,TRBJ2-7,TGTGCCATGCGGAAGCGGGAGGCGTCCTACGAGCAGTACTTC,CAMRKREASYEQYF